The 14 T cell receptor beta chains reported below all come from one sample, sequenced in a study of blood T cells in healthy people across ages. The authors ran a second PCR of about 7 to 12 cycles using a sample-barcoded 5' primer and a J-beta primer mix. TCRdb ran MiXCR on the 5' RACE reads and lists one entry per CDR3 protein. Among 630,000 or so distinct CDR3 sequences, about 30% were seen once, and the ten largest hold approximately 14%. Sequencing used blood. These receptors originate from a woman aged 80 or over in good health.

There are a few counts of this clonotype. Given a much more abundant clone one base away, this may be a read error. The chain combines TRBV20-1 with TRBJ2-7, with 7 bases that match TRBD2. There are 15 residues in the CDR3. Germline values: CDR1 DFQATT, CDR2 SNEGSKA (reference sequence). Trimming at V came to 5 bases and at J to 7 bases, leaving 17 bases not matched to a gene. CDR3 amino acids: CSAQPPRGGYNEQYF. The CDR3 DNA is TGCAGTGCTCAGCCCCCGCGCGGGGGATACAATGAGCAGTACTTC.

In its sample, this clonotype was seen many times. CDR3 bases: TGTGCCAGCAGCCCCGCCGGGAATGATGGCTACACCTTC. Its protein product is CASSPAGNDGYTF. The J gene is TRBJ1-2, the V gene TRBV6-6; D ambiguous. Per germline, CDR1 MNHNY and CDR2 SVGAGI (reference sequence). V shed 6 bases and J shed 6 bases, with 14 bases lying between them. The CDR3 has 13 amino acids.

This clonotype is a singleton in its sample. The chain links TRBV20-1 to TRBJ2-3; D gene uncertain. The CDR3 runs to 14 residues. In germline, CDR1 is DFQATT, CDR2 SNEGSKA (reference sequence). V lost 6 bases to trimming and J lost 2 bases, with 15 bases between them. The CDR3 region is CSAFTQVVTDTQYF. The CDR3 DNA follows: TGCAGTGCCTTCACCCAGGTCGTCACAGATACGCAGTATTTT.

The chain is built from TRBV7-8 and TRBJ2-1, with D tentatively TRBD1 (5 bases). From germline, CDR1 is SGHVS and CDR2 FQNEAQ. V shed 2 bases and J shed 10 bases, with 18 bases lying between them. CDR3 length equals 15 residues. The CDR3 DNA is TGTGCCAGCAGCTTAAGGACAATTCAACTGGGGGAGCAGTTCTTC. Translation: CASSLRTIQLGEQFF.

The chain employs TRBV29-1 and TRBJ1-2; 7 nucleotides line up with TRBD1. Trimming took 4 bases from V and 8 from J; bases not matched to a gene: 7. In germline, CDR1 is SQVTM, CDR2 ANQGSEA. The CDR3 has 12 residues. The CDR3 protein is CSVAQGEAGYTF. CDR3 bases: TGCAGCGTTGCCCAGGGGGAAGCCGGCTACACCTTC.

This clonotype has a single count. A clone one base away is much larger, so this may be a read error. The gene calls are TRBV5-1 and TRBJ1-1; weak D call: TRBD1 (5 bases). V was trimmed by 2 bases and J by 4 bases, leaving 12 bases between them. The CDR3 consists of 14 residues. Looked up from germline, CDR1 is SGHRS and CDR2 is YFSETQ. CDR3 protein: CASSFREQGTEAFF. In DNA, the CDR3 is TGCGCCAGCAGCTTCAGGGAGCAGGGCACTGAAGCTTTCTTT.

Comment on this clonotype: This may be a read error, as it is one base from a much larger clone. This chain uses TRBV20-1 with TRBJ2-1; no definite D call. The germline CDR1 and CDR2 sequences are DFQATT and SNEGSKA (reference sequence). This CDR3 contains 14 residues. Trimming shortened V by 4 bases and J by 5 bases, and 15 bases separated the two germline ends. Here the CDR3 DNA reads TGCAGTGCTACCGAGGAAATAGATAACAATGAGCAGTTCTTC. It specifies CSATEEIDNNEQFF.

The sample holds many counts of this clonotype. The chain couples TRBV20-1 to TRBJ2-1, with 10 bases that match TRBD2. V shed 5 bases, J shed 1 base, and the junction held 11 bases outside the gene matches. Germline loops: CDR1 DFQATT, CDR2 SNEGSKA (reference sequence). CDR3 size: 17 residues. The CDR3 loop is CSAHGLAVRSSYNEQFF. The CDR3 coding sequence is TGCAGTGCTCACGGACTAGCGGTGAGGAGTTCCTACAATGAGCAGTTCTTC.

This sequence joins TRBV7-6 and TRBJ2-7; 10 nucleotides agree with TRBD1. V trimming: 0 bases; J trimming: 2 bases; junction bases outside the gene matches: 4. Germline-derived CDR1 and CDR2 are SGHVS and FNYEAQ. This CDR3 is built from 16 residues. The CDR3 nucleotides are TGTGCCAGCAGCTTAGCGAGGACAGGGGGGCCCTACGAGCAGTACTTC. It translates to CASSLARTGGPYEQYF.

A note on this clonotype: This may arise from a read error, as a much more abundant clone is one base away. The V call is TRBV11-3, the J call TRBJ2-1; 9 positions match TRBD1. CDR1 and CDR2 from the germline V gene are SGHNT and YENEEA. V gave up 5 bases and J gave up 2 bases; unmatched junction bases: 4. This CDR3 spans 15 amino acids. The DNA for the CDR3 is TGTGCCAGCAGCCAAGGGACAGGGCCCTACAATGAGCAGTTCTTC. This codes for CASSQGTGPYNEQFF.

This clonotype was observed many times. CDR3 protein: CASSPGTVKYGYTF. The CDR3 region has the DNA TGTGCCAGCAGCCCGGGGACAGTGAAGTATGGCTACACCTTC. This rearrangement joins TRBV7-2 to TRBJ1-2, with 7 nucleotides matching TRBD1. Germline V gene lookup returns CDR1 SGHTA and CDR2 FQGNSA. The junction had 8 bases not matched to a gene; V was cut back by 5 bases and J by 5 bases. The CDR3 sequence is 14 residues long.

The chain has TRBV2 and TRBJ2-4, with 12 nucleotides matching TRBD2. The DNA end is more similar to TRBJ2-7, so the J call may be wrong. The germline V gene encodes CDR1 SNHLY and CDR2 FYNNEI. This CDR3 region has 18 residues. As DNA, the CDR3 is TGTGCCAGCAGCAAAAAACCGGGACTAGCGGGTCGATTGTACGAGCAGTACTTC. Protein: CASSKKPGLAGRLYEQYF.

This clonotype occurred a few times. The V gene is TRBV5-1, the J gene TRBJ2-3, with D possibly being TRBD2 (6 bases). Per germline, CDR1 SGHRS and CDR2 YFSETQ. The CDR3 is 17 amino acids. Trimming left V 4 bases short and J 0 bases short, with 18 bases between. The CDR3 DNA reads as TGCGCCAGCAGCCCCTCCCCCCGGCGGGGAAGCACAGATACGCAGTATTTT. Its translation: CASSPSPRRGSTDTQYF.

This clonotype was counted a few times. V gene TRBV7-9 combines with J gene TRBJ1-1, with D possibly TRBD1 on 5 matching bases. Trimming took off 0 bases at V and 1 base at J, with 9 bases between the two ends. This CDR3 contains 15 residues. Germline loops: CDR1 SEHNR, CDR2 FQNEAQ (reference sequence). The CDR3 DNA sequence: TGTGCCAGCAGCTTAGCGGCAGGGCGGAACACTGAAGCTTTCTTT. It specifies CASSLAAGRNTEAFF.